This T cell receptor (beta chain) is from a study of shared clonotypes between healthy human individuals. Study-wide points: A handful of donors had approximately 4.6% of their naive CD4 clonotypes in common. At large depth, rarefaction still showed sorted-subset sequencing to be incomplete.

In the case of this clone: Its antigen is unknown.

The CDR3 consists of 15 residues. V lost 0 bases, J lost 2 bases, and 11 bases lay in between. Germline V gives CDR1 MNHNS, CDR2 SASEGT. It was into CD45RA+ naive and CD45RA-negative memory subsets that the CD4+ cells were split. Profiling relied on immunoSEQ multiplex PCR, and the TCRdb table lists in-frame clones only, not all of them. The profile shows 2 million to 2.5 million clones, approximately 95% of them singletons. The TCR sequence derives from a man younger than 35 in good health. Some clones in this sample may be carry-over from other donors' samples. The source material was naive CD4+ T cells from PBMCs. Subset in this sample: CD45RA+ positively selected. This chain connects TRBV6-1 to TRBJ2-7; D ambiguous. CDR3 amino acids: CASSEAPQNTYEQYF. For the CDR3, the DNA is TGTGCCAGCAGTGAAGCCCCCCAGAACACCTACGAGCAGTACTTC.